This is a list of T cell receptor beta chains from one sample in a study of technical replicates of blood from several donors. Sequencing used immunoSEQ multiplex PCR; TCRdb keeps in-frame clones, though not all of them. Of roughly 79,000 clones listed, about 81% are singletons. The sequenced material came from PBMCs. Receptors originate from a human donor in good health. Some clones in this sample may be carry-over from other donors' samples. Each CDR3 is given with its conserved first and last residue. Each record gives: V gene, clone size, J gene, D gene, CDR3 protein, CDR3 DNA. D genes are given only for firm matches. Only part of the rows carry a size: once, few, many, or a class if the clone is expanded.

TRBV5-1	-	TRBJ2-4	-	CASSLDLLAKNIQYF	TGCGCCAGCAGCTTGGATCTACTAGCCAAAAACATTCAGTACTTC
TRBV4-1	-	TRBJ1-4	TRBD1	CASSSGQGGEKLFF	TGCGCCAGCAGCTCAGGACAGGGAGGGGAAAAACTGTTTTTT
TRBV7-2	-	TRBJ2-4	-	CASSLPGLVNIQYF	TGTGCCAGCAGCTTACCCGGGTTGGTAAACATTCAGTACTTC
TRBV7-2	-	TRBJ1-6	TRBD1	CASSYGPTGNYNSPLHF	TGTGCCAGCAGTTACGGCCCGACAGGGAACTATAATTCACCCCTCCACTTT
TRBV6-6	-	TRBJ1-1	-	CASQSGLMNTEAFF	TGTGCCAGCCAAAGCGGGCTAATGAACACTGAAGCTTTCTTT
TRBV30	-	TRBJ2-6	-	CACDISGANVLTF	TGTGCCTGCGACATTTCTGGGGCCAACGTCCTGACTTTC
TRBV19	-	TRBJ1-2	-	CAGSYRNYGYTF	TGTGCCGGCTCATACCGAAACTATGGCTACACCTTC
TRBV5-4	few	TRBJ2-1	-	CASSLDSYNEQFF	TGTGCCAGCAGCTTGGACAGCTACAATGAGCAGTTCTTC
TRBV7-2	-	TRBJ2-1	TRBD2	CASSSRGGGTSGRGHEQFF	TGTGCCAGCAGCTCTAGAGGGGGGGGGACTAGCGGGAGAGGGCATGAGCAGTTCTTC
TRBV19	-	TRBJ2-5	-	CASSIMETQYF	TGTGCCAGTAGTATTATGGAGACCCAGTACTTC
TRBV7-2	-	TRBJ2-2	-	CASSLFGTQNTGELFF	TGTGCCAGCAGCTTATTTGGGACTCAGAACACCGGGGAGCTGTTTTTT
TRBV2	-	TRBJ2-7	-	CASREVGGRIDEQYF	TGTGCCAGCAGGGAAGTCGGGGGGCGCATCGACGAGCAGTACTTC
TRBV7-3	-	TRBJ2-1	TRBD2	CASSLLAGGLSSYNEQFF	TGTGCCAGCAGCTTACTTGCGGGGGGCTTAAGCTCCTACAATGAGCAGTTCTTC